The 6 T cell receptor beta chains presented below share a single source sample, sequenced in a study of T cells in women clearing cervical HPV infection (dated by TCRdb to 2017 to 2018). The library was made by the immunoSEQ multiplex PCR assay. The table comes from immuneACCESS by way of TCRdb, which keeps in-frame sequences with V and J called. Part of the clones is missing from these tables; in studies checked, under half for an unresolved V gene and the rest for unknown reasons. The table held for this sample gives 25,000 to 35,000 clones. Approximately 24% of the sample goes to the ten largest clones. Sequenced: blood buffy coat. These receptor sequences come from a woman between 18 and 70 years old with a cervical HPV16 infection that either progressed to CIN3+ or cleared (not recorded which).

Points on this clone: The read falls 3 residues short of the CDR3 end, and the missing part is taken from the germline J gene. The chain couples TRBV18 to TRBJ2-2; weak D call: TRBD1 (5 bases). The CDR3 loop spans 15 amino acids. Germline V gene sequence: CDR1 KGHSH, CDR2 LQKENI. The CDR3: CASSPPQARGEKLFF. The DNA read from the CDR3 is TGTGCCAGCTCACCACCACAGGCCAGAGGTGAAAAG.

With regard to this clone: The CDR3 end is not reached by the read, which stops 3 residues before it; the germline J gene fills it in. The gene calls are TRBV11-3 and TRBJ1-1; tentative D call: TRBD1 (6 bases). Trimming shortened V by 5 bases and J by 0 bases, and 13 bases separated the two germline ends. The CDR3 sequence is 15 residues long. Germline V gene lookup returns CDR1 SGHNT and CDR2 YENEEA. The CDR3 protein is CASSVRRGLNTEAFF. CDR3 DNA, as far as it was read: TGTGCCAGCAGCGTACGCAGGGGCTTGAACACTGAA. Combining the CDR3 with reference TRBV11-3 and TRBJ1-1 gives the whole variable domain EAGVVQSPRYKIIEKKQPVAFWCNPISGHNTLYWYLQNLGQGPELLIRYENEEAVDDSQLPKDRFSAERLKGVDSTLKIQPAELGDSAVYLCASSVRRGLNTEAFFGQGTRLTVV.

On this clone: The CDR3 goes on 3 residues after the read ends, and that part is filled in from the germline J gene. The chain links TRBV19 to TRBJ1-2; D ambiguous. The CDR3 totals 13 residues. Germline V gene sequence: CDR1 LNHDA, CDR2 SQIVND (reference sequence). This CDR3 reads CASSNDHSYDYTF. CDR3 bases read: TGTGCCAGCAGCAACGACCACAGCTACGAC.

In the case of this clone: The read ends 3 residues shy of where the CDR3 ends; the end is completed using the germline J gene. V usage is TRBV20-1 and J usage is TRBJ2-7; TRBD2 matches 8 bases. This CDR3 has 13 residues. Germline V lookup: CDR1 DFQATT, CDR2 SNEGSKA (reference sequence). V gave up 6 bases and J gave up 0 bases; unmatched junction bases: 4. Incomplete CDR3 DNA: TGCAGTGCCGCCAGCGGGGGCTCCTACGAG. It encodes CSAASGGSYE. From start to end, the CDR3 is CSAASGGSYEQYF.

About this clone itself: The CDR3 end lies 3 residues beyond the end of the read and is filled in from the germline J gene. This sequence joins TRBV19 and TRBJ1-5, with D possibly matching TRBD1 (6 bases). Trimming stripped 0 bases from V and 3 bases from J, with 9 bases between. Germline CDR1 reads LNHDA; CDR2 reads SQIVND (reference sequence). This CDR3 region has 15 residues. The part of the CDR3 DNA that was read is TGTGCCAGTAGTATAGAAGCAGGGGACAATCAGCCC. This gives the protein CASSIEAGDNQP. The whole CDR3 reads CASSIEAGDNQPQHF.

As concerns this clone: Sequencing ends 3 residues short of the CDR3 end; the germline J gene provides the rest. The chain has TRBV29-1 and TRBJ1-1; maybe TRBD1 (5 bases). With 4 bases removed from V and 6 bases from J, the gap between germline ends came to 12 bases. The CDR3 has 12 amino acids. In germline, CDR1 is SQVTM, CDR2 ANQGSEA. The CDR3 region is CSVVRGGSEAFF. The sequenced part of the CDR3 DNA is TGCAGCGTTGTTCGGGGGGGGTCTGAA.